The clone carrying this T cell receptor beta chain showed up just a few times. TCRdb fed the 5' RACE reads into MiXCR, producing one record per CDR3 protein. Found here are about 47,000 distinct CDR3 sequences, approximately 12% of them singletons; the top ten hold under 35%. This sample was included in a study of spatial heterogeneity in lung cancer. The wider study: Any follow-up PBMC samples that were available went on to be sequenced, and the median time to follow-up was approximately 2 years after resection. Each unique TCR and UMI combination was seen more than ten times on average in raw reads.

This sample's time point: blood at routine non-recurrence follow-up after resection. Material for sequencing was whole RNA from tumor, nontumor lung or frozen PBMC, left unsorted. The material sequenced was PBMCs, taken at follow-up. The origin of this receptor is a male donor with early-stage non-small cell lung cancer.

CDR3: CASTGQGRPDTQYF. CDR3 sequence (DNA): TGTGCCAGCACGGGACAGGGGAGGCCAGATACGCAGTATTTT. The chain recombines TRBV6-5 with TRBJ2-3; TRBD1 aligns across 10 bases. Germline V CDR1 and CDR2: MNHEY, SVGAGI. The V gene end was trimmed by 7 bases and the J gene end by 4 bases; junction bases not matched to a gene: 5. This CDR3 region has 14 residues.